A single sample gave rise to the 10 T cell receptor beta chains below, sequenced in a study of kidney transplant recipient with SARS-CoV-2 infection. TCRdb re-called the reads with MiXCR, one entry per CDR3 protein. The table has fewer than 250,000 distinct CDR3 sequences, under 30% seen once. Material: a blood sample, obtained at baseline and on day 111 from a kidney transplant recipient. The receptors here all came from a young adult male patient who had COVID-19 and was a kidney transplant recipient. Some T cells may have come from the graft donor.

A few counts support this clonotype. The rearrangement links TRBV5-1 to TRBJ2-1, with D hard to call. V was shortened by 1 base and J by 0 bases, with 8 bases between the two germline ends. The CDR3 is made up of 15 amino acids. Looked up from germline, CDR1 is SGHRS and CDR2 is YFSETQ. The CDR3 reads CASSLRPSSYNEQFF. The CDR3 region has the DNA TGCGCCAGCAGCTTGAGACCGAGCTCCTACAATGAGCAGTTCTTC.

In this sample, this clonotype turned up many times. The rearrangement joins TRBV7-8 to TRBJ1-2; no definite D call. V shed 5 bases and J shed 4 bases, with 23 bases lying between them. Germline V gives CDR1 SGHVS, CDR2 FQNEAQ. This CDR3 comprises 17 residues. This chain's CDR3 is CASSESSFTRKTYGYTF. The DNA for the CDR3 is TGTGCCAGCAGCGAGAGCTCGTTTACCCGAAAGACCTATGGCTACACCTTC.

In the case of this clonotype: Given a much more abundant clone one base away, this may be a read error. The V call is TRBV19, the J call TRBJ1-2, with D perhaps TRBD1 (5 bases). The CDR3 length is 12 residues. Germline CDR1 is LNHDA and CDR2 is SQIVND (reference sequence). Written as DNA, the CDR3 is TGTGCCAGTAGCCCGCAGGGAGGCGGCTGCACCTTC. This sequence encodes CASSPQGGGCTF.

Note on this clonotype: A read error is possible here, since a much larger clone lies one base away. CDR3 DNA: TGCGCCAGCAGCTTGGCCGTAGGGGACCCAGAGACCCAGCACTTC. Translating it yields CASSLAVGDPETQHF. This rearrangement joins TRBV5-1 to TRBJ2-5; D tentatively fits TRBD1 or TRBD2 (5 bases each). The CDR3 runs to 15 residues. Germline CDR1 is SGHRS and CDR2 is YFSETQ. Full variable domain (missing parts from reference TRBV5-1 and TRBJ2-5): KAGVTQTPRYLIKTRGQQVTLSCSPISGHRSVSWYQQTPGQGLQFLFEYFSETQRNKGNFPGRFSGRQFSNSRSEMNVSTLELGDSALYLCASSLAVGDPETQHFGPGTRLLVL.

The V gene is TRBV11-3, the J gene TRBJ2-1, with D possibly TRBD2 on 6 matching bases. Looked up from germline, CDR1 is SGHNT and CDR2 is YENEEA. The CDR3 covers 14 residues. V dropped 3 bases and J dropped 7 bases, with 13 bases sitting between them. The CDR3 region is CASSFSGVSNEQFF. The CDR3 DNA reads as TGTGCCAGCAGCTTTTCGGGGGTTTCTAATGAGCAGTTCTTC.

This clonotype was counted many times. V is TRBV6-5 and J is TRBJ1-1; D not resolved. Trimming took off 5 bases at V and 0 bases at J, with 16 bases between the two ends. The germline V gene has CDR1 MNHEY and CDR2 SVGAGI. The CDR3 is 16 amino acids. CDR3 amino acids: CASSRGLNPVNTEAFF. CDR3 nucleotides: TGTGCCAGCAGTAGAGGGCTAAATCCAGTGAACACTGAAGCTTTCTTT.

This clonotype was picked up many times. This chain joins TRBV5-1 and TRBJ1-2; a possible D gene is TRBD1 (6 bases). V lost 0 bases and J 1 base, leaving 10 bases between the germline ends. The CDR3 runs to 15 residues. Per the germline V gene, CDR1 is SGHRS and CDR2 is YFSETQ. CDR3 nucleotides: TGCGCCAGCAGCTTGGGGATGGACAGTAACTATGGCTACACCTTC. Protein product: CASSLGMDSNYGYTF.

This clonotype showed up just a few times. The V gene is TRBV5-1, the J gene TRBJ2-5, with D perhaps given as TRBD1 or TRBD2 (5 bases each). From germline, CDR1 is SGHRS and CDR2 YFSETQ. The V end was cut by 4 bases, the J end by 3 bases, with 10 bases between. The CDR3 extends over 13 amino acids. Here the CDR3 DNA reads TGCGCCAGCAGCCTTGGGACCGAAGAGACCCAGTACTTC. Protein: CASSLGTEETQYF.

To note about this clonotype: This may come from a read error, since a much larger clone is one base off. CDR3 coding DNA: TGTGCCTGGGATCATATGCGTTATAGAAAGACCTATGGCTACGCCTTC. Protein product: CAWDHMRYRKTYGYAF. The V and J genes are TRBV30 and TRBJ1-2; D not resolved. The CDR3 consists of 16 residues. Germline CDR1 reads GTSNPN; CDR2 reads SVGIG (reference sequence). Based on the CDR3 plus reference TRBV30 and TRBJ1-2, the full variable domain is SQTIHQWPATLVQPVGSPLSLECTVEGTSNPNLYWYRQAAGRGLQLLFYSVGIGQISSEVPQNLSASRPQDRQFILSSKKLLLSDSGFYLCAWDHMRYRKTYGYAFGSGTRLTVV.

There are many counts of this clonotype. V and J are TRBV11-1 and TRBJ1-2; unclear D gene. The V and J ends lost 5 bases and 4 bases respectively, with 23 bases between them. The germline V gene has CDR1 SGHAT and CDR2 FQDESV (reference sequence). The CDR3 covers 17 residues. In DNA form, the CDR3 reads TGTGCCAGCAGCCGGGCACATAAGGCTGGAAAGACCTATGGCTACACCTTC. It is translated as CASSRAHKAGKTYGYTF.